The T cell receptor (beta chain) under discussion was sequenced for a study of OX40 agonist ivuxolimab in advanced cancers. Study information: In this trial design, patients received ivuxolimab intravenously at 0.01 to 10 mg/kg every 2 weeks.

The CDR3 covers 14 residues. CDR1 LNHDA and CDR2 SQIVND come from the germline V gene (reference sequence). Trimming removed 2 bases at V and 7 bases at J, with 12 bases between. Data came from immunoSEQ multiplex PCR; TCRdb stores just in-frame clones and leaves some out. The table lists some 99,000 clones, roughly 91% of them singletons, with around 1.6% in the top ten. The V call is TRBV19, the J call TRBJ2-4; unclear D gene. This clonotype originated in an adult with an advanced solid tumor such as melanoma, head and neck, liver or kidney cancer. Source: CD4+ or CD8+ T cells sorted from blood, taken in a trial of the OX40 agonist ivuxolimab. This CDR3 reads CASSITDPRNIQYF. The CDR3 DNA reads TGTGCCAGTAGTATAACAGATCCGAGGAACATTCAGTACTTC. Full variable domain (missing parts from reference TRBV19 and TRBJ2-4): DGGITQSPKYLFRKEGQNVTLSCEQNLNHDAMYWYRQDPGQGLRLIYYSQIVNDFQKGDIAEGYSVSREKKESFPLTVTSAQKNPTAFYLCASSITDPRNIQYFGAGTRLSVL.